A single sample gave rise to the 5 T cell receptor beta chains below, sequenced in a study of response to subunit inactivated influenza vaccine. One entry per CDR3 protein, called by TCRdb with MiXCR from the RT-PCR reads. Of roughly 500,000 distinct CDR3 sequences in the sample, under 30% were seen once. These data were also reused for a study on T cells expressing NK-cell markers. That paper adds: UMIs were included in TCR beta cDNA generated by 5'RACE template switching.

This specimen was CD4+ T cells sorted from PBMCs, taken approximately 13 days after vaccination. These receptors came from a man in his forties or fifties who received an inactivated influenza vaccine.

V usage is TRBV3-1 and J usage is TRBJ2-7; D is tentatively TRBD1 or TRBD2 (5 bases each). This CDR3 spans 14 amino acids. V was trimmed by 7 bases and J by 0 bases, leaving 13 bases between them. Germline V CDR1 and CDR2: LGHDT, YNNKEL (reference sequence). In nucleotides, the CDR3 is TGTGCCAGCAAGAGGGCAGGGTTCTCCTACGAGCAGTACTTC. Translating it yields CASKRAGFSYEQYF.

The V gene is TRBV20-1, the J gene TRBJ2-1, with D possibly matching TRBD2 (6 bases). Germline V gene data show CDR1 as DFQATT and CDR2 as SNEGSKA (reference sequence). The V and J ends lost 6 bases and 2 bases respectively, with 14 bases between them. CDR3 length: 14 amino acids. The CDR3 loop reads CSAGGGLTYNEQFF. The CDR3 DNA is TGCAGTGCCGGGGGAGGACTAACCTACAATGAGCAGTTCTTC.

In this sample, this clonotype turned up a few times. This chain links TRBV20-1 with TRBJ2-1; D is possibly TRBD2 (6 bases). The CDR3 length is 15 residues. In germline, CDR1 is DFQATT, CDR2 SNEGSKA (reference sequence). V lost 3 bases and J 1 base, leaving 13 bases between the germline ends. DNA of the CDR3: TGCAGTGCTAGCGGTCGGCTAGCGTCCTACAATGAGCAGTTCTTC. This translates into CSASGRLASYNEQFF.

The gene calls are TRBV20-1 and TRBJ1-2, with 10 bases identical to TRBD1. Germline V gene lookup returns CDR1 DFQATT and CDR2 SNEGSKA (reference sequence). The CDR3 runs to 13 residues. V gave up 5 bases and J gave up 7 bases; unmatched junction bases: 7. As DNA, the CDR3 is TGCAGTGCTCCGGACAGGGGGACTCGTGGCTACACCTTC. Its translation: CSAPDRGTRGYTF.

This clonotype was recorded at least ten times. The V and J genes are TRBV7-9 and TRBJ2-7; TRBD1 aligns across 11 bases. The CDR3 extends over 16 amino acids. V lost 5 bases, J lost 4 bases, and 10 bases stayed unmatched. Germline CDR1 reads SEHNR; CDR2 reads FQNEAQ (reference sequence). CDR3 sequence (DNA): TGTGCCAGCAGCCCCCGGACAGGGGGCACCAAGTACGAGCAGTACTTC. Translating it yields CASSPRTGGTKYEQYF.